Listed here is a single T cell receptor (beta chain). Its antigen is not identified. Trimming left V 8 bases short and J 0 bases short, with 11 bases between. The CDR3 is 14 amino acids. The V gene's germline CDR1 is MDHEN and CDR2 SYDVKM. Profiling relied on immunoSEQ multiplex PCR, and the TCRdb table lists in-frame clones only, not all of them. The repertoire holds more than 1 million clones, with approximately 78% as singletons. This entry comes from a study of shared clonotypes between healthy human individuals. Study-level information: CD4 naive and memory got three plates each, CD8 naive two, CD8 memory one.

Study results and caveats: Clonotypes which were not shared had lower generation probabilities than clonotypes that all four donors shared. In general, naive subsets displayed greater estimated richness than memory subsets did.

The TCR originated in a young man in good health. Some clones in this sample may be carry-over from other donors' samples. This chain connects TRBV28 to TRBJ1-3; D perhaps matches TRBD1 (5 bases). Sequencing was done on a sample of memory CD4+ T cells from PBMCs. Subset noted: CD45RA-negative fraction. CDR3 amino acids: CASAGTSSGNTIYF. The CDR3 nucleotides are TGTGCCAGCGCAGGGACTAGCTCTGGAAACACCATATATTTT.